A selection of T cell receptor beta chains follows, all from one sample in a study of low-dose radiotherapy and immunotherapy resistance in tumors. TCRdb itself ran the reads through MiXCR, one entry per CDR3 protein. Among nearly 60,000 distinct CDR3 sequences listed, approximately 22% were seen once. This sample comprised PBMCs, obtained after low-dose radiotherapy plus immunotherapy. Every receptor here comes from a male donor with prostate cancer. Both conserved end residues are part of each CDR3. Fields, in order: V gene, D gene, clone size, J gene, CDR3 protein, CDR3 DNA. A D gene is named only where the DNA matches it firmly. The listing skips clone size in some rows; elsewhere it reads once, few, many or a size class.

>TRBV11-2|-|many|TRBJ2-5
CASSLQRTETQYF
TGTGCCAGCAGCTTACAGAGGACGGAGACCCAGTACTTC
>TRBV7-2|-|many|TRBJ1-5
CASSLEGPGNQPQHF
TGTGCCAGCAGCTTGGAGGGACCCGGCAATCAGCCCCAGCATTTT
>TRBV6-1|-|-|TRBJ1-5
CASSTGGRKPQHF
TGTGCCAGCAGTACAGGTGGTAGGAAGCCCCAGCATTTT
>TRBV2|-|many|TRBJ2-7
CASRGDHYEQYF
TGTGCCAGCAGGGGGGACCACTACGAGCAGTACTTC
>TRBV6-2/TRBV6-3|TRBD2|many|TRBJ2-3
CASSYSSRRLAGDTDTQYF
TGTGCCAGCAGTTACTCTTCACGACGACTAGCGGGGGACACAGATACGCAGTATTTT
>TRBV7-8|-|many|TRBJ1-5
CASSKHSNQPQHF
TGTGCCAGCAGCAAACATAGCAATCAGCCCCAGCATTTT
>TRBV5-4|TRBD1|many|TRBJ1-2
CASSTDRGDYGYTF
TGTGCCAGCAGCACGGACAGGGGTGACTATGGCTACACCTTC
>TRBV20-1|-|many|TRBJ2-1
CSAREGPNYNEQFF
TGCAGTGCTAGAGAGGGACCCAACTACAATGAGCAGTTCTTC
>TRBV29-1|TRBD2|-|TRBJ2-7
CSVQLAGGWEQYF
TGCAGCGTTCAACTAGCGGGAGGGTGGGAGCAGTACTTC
>TRBV29-1|TRBD1|many|TRBJ2-7
CSVEGGQGLAYEQYF
TGCAGCGTTGAAGGGGGACAGGGGCTAGCCTACGAGCAGTACTTC
>TRBV7-3|-|many|TRBJ1-1
CASSLGGHLEAFF
TGTGCCAGCAGCTTGGGGGGGCACCTTGAAGCTTTCTTT
>TRBV6-6|-|many|TRBJ1-1
CASSRKNTEAFF
TGTGCCAGCAGTAGGAAGAACACTGAAGCTTTCTTT
>TRBV20-1|-|many|TRBJ2-7
CSATVGRWDGGKYF
TGCAGTGCCACGGTAGGGCGTTGGGACGGAGGAAAGTACTTC
>TRBV12-3/TRBV12-4|TRBD1|-|TRBJ1-6
CASSPQGASPLHF
TGTGCCAGCAGTCCACAGGGGGCCTCACCCCTCCACTTT
>TRBV28|TRBD2|many|TRBJ2-4
CASSLTGTINIQYF
TGTGCCAGCAGCCTAACCGGGACTATAAACATTCAGTACTTC
>TRBV6-4|-|-|TRBJ1-6
CASSDRDGNSPLHF
TGTGCCAGCAGTGACCGGGACGGCAATTCACCCCTCCACTTT
>TRBV6-5|-|many|TRBJ2-1
CASSYSGRSSYNEQFF
TGTGCCAGCAGTTACTCCGGACGCAGCTCCTACAATGAGCAGTTCTTC
>TRBV27|-|many|TRBJ1-1
CASSSRQGWAEAFF
TGTGCCAGCAGTTCCCGTCAGGGATGGGCTGAAGCTTTCTTT
>TRBV6-5|-|many|TRBJ2-2
CASSYWQGTGELFF
TGTGCCAGCAGTTATTGGCAGGGGACCGGGGAGCTGTTTTTT
>TRBV21-1|-|many|TRBJ2-3
CASTDPGTPRGSGRAPDTQYF
TGTGCCAGCACCGATCCTGGGACCCCAAGGGGTAGCGGGAGGGCCCCAGATACGCAGTATTTT
>TRBV4-2|TRBD2|-|TRBJ2-7
CASSPGLAGDYEQYF
TGTGCCAGCAGCCCCGGACTAGCGGGAGATTACGAGCAGTACTTC
>TRBV20-1|-|many|TRBJ1-3
CSAKPGGNTIYF
TGCAGTGCTAAACCGGGTGGAAACACCATATATTTT
>TRBV13|-|-|TRBJ2-5
CASSSGRILNETQYF
TGTGCTAGCAGCTCGGGCAGGATCCTTAACGAGACCCAGTACTTC
>TRBV10-3|-|many|TRBJ1-2
CAISEALQEIGYTF
TGTGCCATCAGTGAAGCCCTACAGGAGATTGGCTACACCTTC
>TRBV20-1|TRBD1|many|TRBJ2-1
CSARGGTDNEQFF
TGCAGTGCTAGAGGGGGGACAGACAATGAGCAGTTCTTC
>TRBV15|TRBD1|many|TRBJ2-3
CATSKLQGEDTQYF
TGTGCCACCAGCAAACTCCAGGGGGAAGATACGCAGTATTTT
>TRBV6-5|-|many|TRBJ1-1
CASRLRNTEAFF
TGTGCCAGCAGACTTAGAAACACTGAAGCTTTCTTT
>TRBV30|-|many|TRBJ2-7
CAWTPGAYYEQYF
TGTGCCTGGACCCCCGGGGCATATTACGAGCAGTACTTC
>TRBV2|-|many|TRBJ1-5
CASSEGLGGNQPQHF
TGCGCCAGCAGCGAGGGACTGGGGGGTAATCAGCCCCAGCATTTT
>TRBV3-1|TRBD2|once|TRBJ2-5
CASSLPWGTSGGPGAEGSQYF
TGTGCCAGCAGCCTACCCTGGGGGACTAGCGGGGGACCCGGGGCTGAAGGTAGCCAGTACTTC
>TRBV6-6|TRBD2|-|TRBJ2-3
CASSYSSGTTKDTQYF
TGTGCCAGCAGTTACTCTAGCGGGACAACTAAAGATACGCAGTATTTT
>TRBV29-1|-|-|TRBJ2-7
CSVAVGSYEQYF
TGCAGCGTTGCGGTTGGATCCTACGAGCAGTACTTC
>TRBV10-2|-|many|TRBJ1-4
CASSESFAGYEKLFF
TGCGCCAGCAGTGAGTCCTTCGCAGGGTATGAAAAACTGTTTTTT
>TRBV6-2/TRBV6-3|TRBD2|-|TRBJ2-2
CASSYSGLVNAGELFF
TGTGCCAGCAGTTACTCGGGACTAGTGAATGCCGGGGAGCTGTTTTTT
>TRBV2|TRBD1|many|TRBJ1-2
CASSRQGNYGYTF
TGTGCCAGCAGTCGACAGGGGAACTATGGCTACACCTTC
>TRBV5-6|-|many|TRBJ2-2
CASSLGRSALHSGELFF
TGTGCCAGCAGCTTAGGGAGAAGCGCTCTCCACTCCGGGGAGCTGTTTTTT
>TRBV5-1|-|many|TRBJ2-1
CASSTTRGTPNEQFF
TGCGCCAGCAGCACGACTAGAGGGACACCCAATGAGCAGTTCTTC
>TRBV20-1|-|many|TRBJ2-3
CSARVPGYTDTQYF
TGCAGTGCTAGAGTTCCGGGGTACACAGATACGCAGTATTTT
>TRBV19|-|-|TRBJ2-2
CASSILTANTGELFF
TGTGCCAGTAGTATACTGACTGCGAACACCGGGGAGCTGTTTTTT
>TRBV12-5|-|few|TRBJ2-1
CASGLTYNEQFF
TGTGCTAGTGGTTTGACTTACAATGAGCAGTTCTTC
>TRBV19|-|many|TRBJ2-5
CASSSRDVQETQYF
TGTGCCAGTAGTTCGAGGGACGTCCAAGAGACCCAGTACTTC
>TRBV12-3/TRBV12-4|TRBD2|many|TRBJ2-7
CASSFGGGESSSYEQYF
TGTGCCAGCAGTTTCGGCGGGGGGGAATCGAGCTCCTACGAGCAGTACTTC
>TRBV5-6|-|once|TRBJ2-6
CASSEKYRVYGANVLTF
TGTGCCAGCAGCGAAAAATACAGGGTATATGGGGCCAACGTCCTGACTTTC
>TRBV20-1|TRBD1|many|TRBJ2-7
CSARNDFRDRSYEQYF
TGCAGTGCTAGAAACGATTTCCGGGACAGGAGCTACGAGCAGTACTTC
>TRBV9|TRBD2|few|TRBJ2-1
CASSVQRGGGGEQFF
TGTGCCAGCAGCGTACAGCGGGGGGGCGGAGGTGAGCAGTTCTTC
>TRBV2|-|many|TRBJ1-2
CASRQETNYGYTF
TGTGCCAGCAGGCAGGAAACTAACTATGGCTACACCTTC
>TRBV6-4|TRBD1|many|TRBJ2-1
CASSDLIASGTGGYNEQFF
TGTGCCAGCAGTGACTTAATTGCCTCCGGGACAGGGGGGTACAATGAGCAGTTCTTC
>TRBV28|-|-|TRBJ2-7
CASSSPVRGAYEQYF
TGTGCCAGCAGTTCCCCCGTCCGCGGAGCCTACGAGCAGTACTTC